This T cell receptor beta chain came from a study of shared T cell receptors in the human thymus. Clones were read by immunoSEQ multiplex PCR, and TCRdb kept only the in-frame ones, dropping some. In the table there are roughly 500,000 clones, approximately 80% of which are singletons. Trimming pared 4 bases from V and 7 bases from J, leaving 21 bases between. This CDR3 is built from 16 residues. Germline V gene sequence: CDR1 SGHDT, CDR2 YYEEEE. The data also belong to a second study, concerning human thymus T cells. That source reports: Corrective surgery for congenital heart defects was being performed on the healthy Finnish infants who were the donors. Corrective cardiac operations yielded the resected thymus tissue. There appeared to be biased usage of V and J genes in thymic and blood repertoires. Unrelated people showed highly overlapping thymic repertoires, related research reported.

The source of this sequence is a boy less than two years old with a congenital heart defect. The sample taken for sequencing was thymocytes. The chain links TRBV5-6 to TRBJ2-1; tentatively, D is TRBD2 (7 bases). This CDR3 is CASSHPGRGLQNEQFF. The DNA of the CDR3 is TGTGCCAGCAGCCACCCGGGGCGGGGGCTCCAGAATGAGCAGTTCTTC. Supplemented by reference TRBV5-6 and TRBJ2-1, the full variable domain reads DAGVTQSPTHLIKTRGQQVTLRCSPKSGHDTVSWYQQALGQGPQFIFQYYEEEERQRGNFPDRFSGHQFPNYSSELNVNALLLGDSALYLCASSHPGRGLQNEQFFGPGTRLTVL.